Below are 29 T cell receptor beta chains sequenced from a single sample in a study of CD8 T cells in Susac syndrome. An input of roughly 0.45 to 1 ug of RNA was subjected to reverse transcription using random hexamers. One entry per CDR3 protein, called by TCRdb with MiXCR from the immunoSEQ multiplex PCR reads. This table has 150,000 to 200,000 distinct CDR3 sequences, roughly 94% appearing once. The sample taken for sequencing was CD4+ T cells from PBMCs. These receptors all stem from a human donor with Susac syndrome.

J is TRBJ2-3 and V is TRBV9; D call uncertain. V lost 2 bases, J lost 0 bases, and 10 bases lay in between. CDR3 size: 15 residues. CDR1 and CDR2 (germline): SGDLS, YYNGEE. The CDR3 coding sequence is TGTGCCAGCAGCGTGAGGCATACTAGCACAGATACGCAGTATTTT. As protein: CASSVRHTSTDTQYF.

CDR3 sequence (DNA): TGCAGTGCTAGAGGGGGTGGAAGGGCAAACACCGGGGAGCTGTTTTTT. Its protein product is CSARGGGRANTGELFF. V usage is TRBV20-1 and J usage is TRBJ2-2; the D is unclear. V was pared by 1 base and J by 2 bases, with 14 bases between. CDR3 length equals 16 residues. Germline loops: CDR1 DFQATT, CDR2 SNEGSKA (reference sequence).

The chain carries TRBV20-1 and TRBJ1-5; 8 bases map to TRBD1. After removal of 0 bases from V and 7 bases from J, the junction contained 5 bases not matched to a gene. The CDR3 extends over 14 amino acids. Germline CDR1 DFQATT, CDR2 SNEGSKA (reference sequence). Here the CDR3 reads CSAREGQGIQPQHF. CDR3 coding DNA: TGCAGTGCTAGAGAAGGACAGGGTATCCAGCCCCAGCATTTT.

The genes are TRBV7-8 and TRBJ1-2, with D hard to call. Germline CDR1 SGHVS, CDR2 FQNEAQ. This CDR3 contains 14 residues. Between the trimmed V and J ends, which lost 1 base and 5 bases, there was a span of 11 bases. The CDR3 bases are TGTGCCAGCAGCTTAGACGCCAGTTCATATGGCTACACCTTC. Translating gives CASSLDASSYGYTF. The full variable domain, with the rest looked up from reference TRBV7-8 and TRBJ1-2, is GAGVSQSPRYKVAKRGQDVALRCDPISGHVSLFWYQQALGQGPEFLTYFQNEAQLDKSGLPSDRFFAERPEGSVSTLKIQRTQQEDSAVYLCASSLDASSYGYTFGSGTRLTVV.

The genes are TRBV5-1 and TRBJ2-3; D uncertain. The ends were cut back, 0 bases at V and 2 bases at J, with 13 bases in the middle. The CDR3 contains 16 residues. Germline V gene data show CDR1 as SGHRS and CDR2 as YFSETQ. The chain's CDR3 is CASSLVGPGATDTQYF. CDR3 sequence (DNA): TGCGCCAGCAGCTTGGTTGGGCCCGGAGCCACAGATACGCAGTATTTT.

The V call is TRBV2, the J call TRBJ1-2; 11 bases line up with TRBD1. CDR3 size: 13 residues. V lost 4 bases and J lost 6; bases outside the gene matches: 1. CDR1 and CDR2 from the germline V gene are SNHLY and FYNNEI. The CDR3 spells CASSGTGGNGYTF. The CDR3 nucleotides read TGTGCCAGCAGTGGGACAGGGGGCAATGGCTACACCTTC.

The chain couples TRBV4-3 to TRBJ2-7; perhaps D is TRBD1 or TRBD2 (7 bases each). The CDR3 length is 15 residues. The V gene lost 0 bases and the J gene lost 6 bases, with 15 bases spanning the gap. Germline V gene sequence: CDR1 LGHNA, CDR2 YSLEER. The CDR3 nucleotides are TGCGCCAGCAGCCAAGATACCAGGGGGGGGGTCGAGCAGTACTTC. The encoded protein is CASSQDTRGGVEQYF.

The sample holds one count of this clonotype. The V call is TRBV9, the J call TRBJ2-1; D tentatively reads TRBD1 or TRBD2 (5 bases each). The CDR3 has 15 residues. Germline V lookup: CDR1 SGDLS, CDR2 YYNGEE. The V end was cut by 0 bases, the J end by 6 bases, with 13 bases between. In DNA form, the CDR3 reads TGTGCCAGCAGCGTAGCTGGGACGACCGTCAATGAGCAGTTCTTC. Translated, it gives CASSVAGTTVNEQFF.

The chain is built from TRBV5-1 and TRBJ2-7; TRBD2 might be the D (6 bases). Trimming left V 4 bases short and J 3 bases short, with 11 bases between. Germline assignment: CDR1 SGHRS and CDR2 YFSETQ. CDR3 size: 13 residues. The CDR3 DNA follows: TGCGCCAGCAGCCCGGAGGGCAGCTACGAGCAGTACTTC. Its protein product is CASSPEGSYEQYF.

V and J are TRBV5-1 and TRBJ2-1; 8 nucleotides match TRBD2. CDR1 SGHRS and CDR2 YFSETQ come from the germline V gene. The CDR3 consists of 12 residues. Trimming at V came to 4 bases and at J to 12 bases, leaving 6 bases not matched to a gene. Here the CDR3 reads CASSPGGARQFF. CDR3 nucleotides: TGCGCCAGCAGCCCCGGGGGGGCAAGGCAGTTCTTC.

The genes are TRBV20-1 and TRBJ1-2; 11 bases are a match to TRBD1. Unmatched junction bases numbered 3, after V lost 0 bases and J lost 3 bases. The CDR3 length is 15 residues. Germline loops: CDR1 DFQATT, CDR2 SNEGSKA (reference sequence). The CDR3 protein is CSARETGQGDYGYTF. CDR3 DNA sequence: TGCAGTGCTAGAGAGACGGGACAGGGGGACTATGGCTACACCTTC.

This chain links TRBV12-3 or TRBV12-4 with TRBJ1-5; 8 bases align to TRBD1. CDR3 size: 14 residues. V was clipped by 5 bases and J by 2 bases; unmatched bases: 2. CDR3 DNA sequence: TGTGCCAGCAGTATACAGGGGGGCAATCAGCCCCAGCATTTT. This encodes CASSIQGGNQPQHF.

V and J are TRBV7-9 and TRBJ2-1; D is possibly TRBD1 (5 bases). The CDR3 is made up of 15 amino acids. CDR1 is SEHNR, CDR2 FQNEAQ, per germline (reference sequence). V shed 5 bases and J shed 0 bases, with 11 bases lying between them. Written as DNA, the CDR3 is TGTGCCAGCAGCCGACAGTATAGCTCCTACAATGAGCAGTTCTTC. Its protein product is CASSRQYSSYNEQFF.

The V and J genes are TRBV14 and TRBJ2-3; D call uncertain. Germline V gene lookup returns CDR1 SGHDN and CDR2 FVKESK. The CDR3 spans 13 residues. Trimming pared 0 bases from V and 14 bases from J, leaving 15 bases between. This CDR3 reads CASSQDLGPAPYF. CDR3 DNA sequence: TGTGCCAGCAGCCAAGACCTTGGACCCGCTCCGTATTTT.

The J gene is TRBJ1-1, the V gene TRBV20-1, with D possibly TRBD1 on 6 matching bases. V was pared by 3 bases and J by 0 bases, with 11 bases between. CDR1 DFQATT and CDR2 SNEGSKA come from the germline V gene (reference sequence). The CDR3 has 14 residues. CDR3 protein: CSASSGAMNTEAFF. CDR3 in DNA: TGCAGTGCTAGTTCAGGGGCCATGAACACTGAAGCTTTCTTT.

This CDR3 is CASSLAVDYYQETQYF. The CDR3 DNA is TGCGCCAGCAGCTTGGCCGTCGACTACTACCAAGAGACCCAGTACTTC. The chain links TRBV5-1 to TRBJ2-5, with D possibly matching TRBD2 (5 bases). The V gene lost 0 bases and the J gene lost 0 bases, with 12 bases spanning the gap. This CDR3 is built from 16 residues. The germline V gene has CDR1 SGHRS and CDR2 YFSETQ. Complete variable domain (other parts from reference TRBV5-1 and TRBJ2-5): KAGVTQTPRYLIKTRGQQVTLSCSPISGHRSVSWYQQTPGQGLQFLFEYFSETQRNKGNFPGRFSGRQFSNSRSEMNVSTLELGDSALYLCASSLAVDYYQETQYFGPGTRLLVL.

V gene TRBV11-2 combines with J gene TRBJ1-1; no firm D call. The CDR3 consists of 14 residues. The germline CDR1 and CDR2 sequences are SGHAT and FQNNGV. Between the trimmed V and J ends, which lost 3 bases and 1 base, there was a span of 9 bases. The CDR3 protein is CASSFGRRNTEAFF. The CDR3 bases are TGTGCCAGCAGCTTCGGCCGGAGGAACACTGAAGCTTTCTTT.

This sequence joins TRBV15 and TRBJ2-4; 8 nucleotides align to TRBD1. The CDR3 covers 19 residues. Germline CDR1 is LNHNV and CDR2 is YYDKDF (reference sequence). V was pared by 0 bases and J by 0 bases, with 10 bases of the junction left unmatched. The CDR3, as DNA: TGTGCCACCAGCAGAGATCTGAGACAGGGGCACATAGCCAAAAACATTCAGTACTTC. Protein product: CATSRDLRQGHIAKNIQYF. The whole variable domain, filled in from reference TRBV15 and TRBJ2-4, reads DAMVIQNPRYQVTQFGKPVTLSCSQTLNHNVMYWYQQKSSQAPKLLFHYYDKDFNNEADTPDNFQSRRPNTSFCFLDIRSPGLGDTAMYLCATSRDLRQGHIAKNIQYFGAGTRLSVL.

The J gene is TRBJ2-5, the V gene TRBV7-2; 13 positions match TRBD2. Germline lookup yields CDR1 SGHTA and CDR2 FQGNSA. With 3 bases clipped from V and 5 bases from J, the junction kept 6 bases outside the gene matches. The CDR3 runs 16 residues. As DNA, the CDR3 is TGTGCCAGCAGCTTCCCACTAGCGGGGGGGCTCGAGACCCAGTACTTC. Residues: CASSFPLAGGLETQYF.

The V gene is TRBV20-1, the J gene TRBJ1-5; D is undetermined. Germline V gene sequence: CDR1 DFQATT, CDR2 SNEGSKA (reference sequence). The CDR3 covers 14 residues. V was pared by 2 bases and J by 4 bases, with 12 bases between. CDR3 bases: TGCAGTGCTAGAACGTGGCAGAGGAATCAGCCCCAGCATTTT. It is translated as CSARTWQRNQPQHF.

The CDR3 nucleotides are TGTGCCAGCAGGGGGAACGGGCGCCGCTCCTACAATGAGCAGTTCTTC. Protein product: CASRGNGRRSYNEQFF. The chain uses TRBV6-2 or TRBV6-3 and TRBJ2-1; D gene ambiguous. Between the trimmed V and J ends, which lost 6 bases and 0 bases, there was a span of 15 bases. CDR1 MNHEY and CDR2 SVGEGT come from the germline V gene. This CDR3 has 16 residues.

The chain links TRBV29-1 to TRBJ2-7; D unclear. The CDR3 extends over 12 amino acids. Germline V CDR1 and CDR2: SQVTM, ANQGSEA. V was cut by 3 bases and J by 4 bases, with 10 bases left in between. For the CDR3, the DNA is TGCAGCGTTGATGTCAGGCATTACGAGCAGTACTTC. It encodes CSVDVRHYEQYF.

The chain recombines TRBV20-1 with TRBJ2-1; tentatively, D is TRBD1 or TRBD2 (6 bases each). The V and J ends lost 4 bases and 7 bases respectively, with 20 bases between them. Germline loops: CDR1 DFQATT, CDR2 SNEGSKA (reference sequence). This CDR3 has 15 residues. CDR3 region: CSAIPGEAVRNEQFF. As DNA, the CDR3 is TGCAGTGCTATCCCAGGGGAGGCGGTTCGGAATGAGCAGTTCTTC.

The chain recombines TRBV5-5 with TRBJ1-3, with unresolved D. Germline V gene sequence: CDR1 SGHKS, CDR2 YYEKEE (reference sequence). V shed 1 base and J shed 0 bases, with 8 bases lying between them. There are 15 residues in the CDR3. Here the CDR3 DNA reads TGTGCCAGCAGCTTGAACGGTGCCTCTGGAAACACCATATATTTT. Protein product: CASSLNGASGNTIYF.

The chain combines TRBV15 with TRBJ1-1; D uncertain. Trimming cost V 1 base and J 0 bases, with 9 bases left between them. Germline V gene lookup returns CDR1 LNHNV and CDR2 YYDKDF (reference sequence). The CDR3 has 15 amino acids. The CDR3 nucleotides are TGTGCCACCAGCAGAGGCTTCCCGGTGAACACTGAAGCTTTCTTT. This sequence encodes CATSRGFPVNTEAFF.

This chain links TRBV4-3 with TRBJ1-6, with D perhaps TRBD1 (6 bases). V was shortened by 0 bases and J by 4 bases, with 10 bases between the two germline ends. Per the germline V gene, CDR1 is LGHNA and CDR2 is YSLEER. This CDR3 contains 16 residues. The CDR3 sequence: CASSQERDIYNSPLHF. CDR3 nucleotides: TGCGCCAGCAGCCAAGAGAGGGACATTTATAATTCACCCCTCCACTTT.

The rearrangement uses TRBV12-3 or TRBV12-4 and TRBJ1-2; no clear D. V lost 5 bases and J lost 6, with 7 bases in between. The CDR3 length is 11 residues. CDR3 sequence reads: CASSISHGYTF. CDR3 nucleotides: TGTGCCAGCAGTATCAGCCATGGCTACACCTTC.

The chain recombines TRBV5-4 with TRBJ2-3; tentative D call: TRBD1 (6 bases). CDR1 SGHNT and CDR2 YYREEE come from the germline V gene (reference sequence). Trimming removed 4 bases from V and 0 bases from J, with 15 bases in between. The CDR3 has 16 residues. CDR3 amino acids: CASSPGQQQSTDTQYF. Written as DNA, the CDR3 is TGTGCCAGCAGCCCAGGACAGCAACAAAGCACAGATACGCAGTATTTT. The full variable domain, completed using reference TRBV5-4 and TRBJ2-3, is ETGVTQSPTHLIKTRGQQVTLRCSSQSGHNTVSWYQQALGQGPQFIFQYYREEENGRGNFPPRFSGLQFPNYSSELNVNALELDDSALYLCASSPGQQQSTDTQYFGPGTRLTVL.

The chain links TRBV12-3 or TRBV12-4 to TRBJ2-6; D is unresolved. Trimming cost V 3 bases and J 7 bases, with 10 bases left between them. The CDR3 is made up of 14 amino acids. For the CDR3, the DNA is TGTGCCAGCAGTTTGGCAGCGCGCGCCAACGTCCTGACTTTC. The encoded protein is CASSLAARANVLTF.